This T cell receptor (beta chain) was captured in a study of control samples from healthy donors and cancer patients. CDR1 and CDR2 from the germline V gene are WNHNN and SYGVQD (reference sequence). Trimming took 2 bases from V and 15 from J; bases not matched to a gene: 10. This CDR3 is built from 13 residues. Produced via immunoSEQ multiplex PCR; TCRdb's table is partial and in-frame only. The table lists approximately 150,000 clones, roughly 90% of them singletons. This chain uses TRBV10-1 with TRBJ2-1; TRBD1 agrees at 7 bases. The sample consisted of PBMCs. The receptor was isolated from a man over 45 with head and neck cancer. This chain's CDR3 is CASSEELTGNRFF. CDR3 coding DNA: TGCGCCAGCAGTGAGGAATTGACAGGGAACCGGTTCTTC.